This T cell receptor beta chain was observed in a study of blood T cell repertoires in COVID-19 (dated by TCRdb to the early 2020s). Concerning the study at large: Samples covering the acute and convalescent phases of COVID-19 were provided by collaborators in the United States, Italy and Spain. The material from the prospective study consisted of cDNA or gDNA derived from T cells, B-cell-depleted T cells, or PBMCs. Subjects who had been exposed to COVID-19, were actively infected with it, or had recovered from it provided the deeply sampled blood TCRbeta repertoires that made up the dataset. The repertoires were made available in a free public database intended to serve as a resource for research on the immune response to SARS-CoV-2. The samples were drawn from the first 160 participants of the ongoing ImmuneRACE study and from 950 to 1,500 subjects provided by 6 global collaborators. The sample metadata nearly always contained a de-identified subject ID, COVID-19 status, age in years and sex. Where available, HLA class I and class II types were obtained from metadata supplied by the sample provider rather than from assay-based typing.

Whole blood was collected in K2EDTA tubes by collaborating institutions according to the institutions' own protocols. For TCRbeta analysis, collaborators shipped samples as frozen whole blood, isolated PBMCs, or DNA extracted from either of those sample types. The research as a whole found: Clinical and demographic metadata were provided uncurated, with the amount varying by source and participant.

The germline V gene supplies CDR1 SGHRS and CDR2 YFSETQ. The CDR3 contains 13 residues, cysteine and phenylalanine counted. The read is trimmed to its CDR3 DNA, 39 bases read in frame from base 1. Relative to germline, V is 0 bases shorter and J is 3 bases shorter, with 7 bases between their ends. This clone has only a few counts. Its antigen target is currently unknown. Per-base qualities were not stored, and no clone one base away is much larger. The immunoSEQ Assay, a bias-controlled multiplex PCR, was used to amplify TCRbeta CDR3 regions from genomic DNA. The source study handled its data this way. The number of nucleated cells in each sample was estimated by amplification of reference gene primers within the assay. Sequence reads were collapsed and filtered to measure the absolute abundance of every unique TCRbeta CDR3 rearrangement. For each sample, productive Simpson clonality was calculated as the square root of Simpson's diversity index over productive rearrangements. TCRdb obtained this table from immuneACCESS and retained in-frame rearrangements with V and J assigned. These tables miss some clones; where compared with another copy, unresolved V genes account for less than half of the shortfall, and the remainder is unexplained. The V and J calls and clone size were taken over from that table, and D and trimming were inferred from the DNA. The sample data list 90,000 to 150,000 clones, and about three quarters of these were observed just once. In total, the top ten clones hold about 6.8% of the sample.

The clonotype comes from a man in his 70s with acute or convalescent COVID-19. The V gene is TRBV5-1 and the J gene is TRBJ2-7; TRBD1 is perhaps the D gene, given 5 matching bases. Material: peripheral blood. The CDR3 is CASSLDGHYEQYF. The DNA is TGCGCCAGCAGCTTGGACGGACACTACGAGCAGTACTTC.